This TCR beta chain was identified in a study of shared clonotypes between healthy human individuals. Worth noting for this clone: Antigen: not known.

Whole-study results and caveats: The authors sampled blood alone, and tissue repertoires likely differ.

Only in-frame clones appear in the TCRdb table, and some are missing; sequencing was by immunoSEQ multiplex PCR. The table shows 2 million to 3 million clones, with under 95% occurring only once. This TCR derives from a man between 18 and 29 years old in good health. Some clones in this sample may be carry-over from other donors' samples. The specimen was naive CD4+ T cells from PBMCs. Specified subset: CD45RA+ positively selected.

CDR3 loop: CASGLWASGGYTF. The CDR3 DNA reads as TGTGCTAGTGGTTTGTGGGCCTCGGGTGGCTACACCTTC. The rearrangement joins TRBV12-5 to TRBJ1-2; the D is unclear. This CDR3 has 13 residues. V was clipped by 2 bases and J by 7 bases, with 11 bases between them. Germline V CDR1 and CDR2: LGHNT, FRNRAP.